Reported below is one TCR beta chain. Its antigen is not identified. This record comes from a study of T cells in Graves' hyperthyroidism and ophthalmopathy. Study outcomes and limitations: It was a median approximately six months before onset that the model predicted ophthalmopathy.

Disease lasting under 3 months, a NOSPECS grade of at least 4, and a Clinical Activity Score of at least 3 were features of the ophthalmopathy patients. Lactation, pregnancy, other autoimmune disease or uncontrolled infection excluded patients. Clinical symptoms, serum thyroxine and TRAb, thyroid ultrasound and orbital computed tomography together formed the diagnostic basis. There were TCR beta CDR3 regions amplified from RNA transcripts. The primer set for the first-round RT-PCR of the TCR CDR3 was HTBI. TCRdb analysed the multiplex PCR reads with MiXCR anew, one entry per CDR3 protein. The sample lists about 640,000 distinct CDR3 sequences, about 14% seen once, with 9.5% to 15% in the top ten. The specimen sequenced was blood. This sequence was found in a woman between 45 and 65 years old with Graves' ophthalmopathy.

CDR3 in DNA: TGTGCCAGCAGCTTAAGGGGGGGGTACGAGCAGTACTTC. As protein: CASSLRGGYEQYF. The J gene is TRBJ2-7, the V gene TRBV7-2; D perhaps matches TRBD2 (7 bases). The V gene's germline CDR1 is SGHTA and CDR2 FQGNSA. V gave up 2 bases and J gave up 4 bases, with 9 bases separating them. The CDR3 spans 13 residues.